This is a list of T cell receptor beta chains from one sample in a study of T cells after posttransplantation cyclophosphamide. The protocol was immunoSEQ multiplex PCR, while the TCRdb copy is restricted to in-frame clones and leaves out a portion. The sample holds about 22,000 clones, 89% seen once. Specimen: PBMCs, collected after an allogeneic stem cell transplant with a calcineurin inhibitor and methotrexate. These receptor sequences come from a female patient aged 50 to 65 who received an allogeneic stem cell transplant from an unrelated donor, was CMV-positive, and had chronic GVHD only. Some T cells here may be from the graft donor. Each CDR3 is given with its conserved first and last residue. Each record gives: D gene, V gene, clone size, J gene, CDR3 DNA, CDR3 protein. The D gene is left open where the match is weak. Clone size is given for some rows only: seen once, a few or many times, or a class if the clone is expanded.

>TRBD1|TRBV10-3|NA|TRBJ2-5
TGTGCCATCAGCGGGGACAGGAACCCCAGGAAGCAGTACTTC
CAISGDRNPRKQYF
>NA|TRBV7-9|NA|TRBJ2-7
TGTGCCAGCAGCTACACCGGGACTTCTTTCTACGAGCAGTACTTC
CASSYTGTSFYEQYF
>TRBD1|TRBV7-9|NA|TRBJ1-4
TGTGCCAGCAGCTCGTTAAGGGACAGGGGTTATGAAAAACTGTTTTTT
CASSSLRDRGYEKLFF
>NA|TRBV7-9|NA|TRBJ2-7
TGTGCCAGCAGCCGCGGCCACGAGCAGTACTTC
CASSRGHEQYF
>NA|TRBV7-9|few|TRBJ2-1
TGTGCCAGCAGCTCCACAGGGAATCAAAATGAGCAGTTCTTC
CASSSTGNQNEQFF
>NA|TRBV28|once|TRBJ1-5
TGTGCCAGCAGAATCGGCGGAGAAAGCAATCAGCCCCAGCATTTT
CASRIGGESNQPQHF
>NA|TRBV28|NA|TRBJ2-2
TGTGCCAGCTTGTTCGGAGGCGGAAACACCGGGGAGCTGTTTTTT
CASLFGGGNTGELFF
>TRBD2|TRBV28|large|TRBJ2-3
TGTGCCAGCAGTCTAGCGGGAGGCCCAGATACGCAGTATTTT
CASSLAGGPDTQYF
>TRBD2|TRBV6-5|NA|TRBJ2-7
TGTGCCAGCAGTTACTCCACGGGCGGGAGGTGGTACGAGCAGTACTTC
CASSYSTGGRWYEQYF
>TRBD2|TRBV28|NA|TRBJ2-4
TGTGCCAGCAGTTTATGGTTAATCTCGGGGGGGGTAGCCAAAAACATTCAGTACTTC
CASSLWLISGGVAKNIQYF
>TRBD2|TRBV5-1|once|TRBJ2-4
TGCGCCAGCAGTACCACGGGGGGGAACATTCAGTACTTC
CASSTTGGNIQYF
>NA|TRBV4-1|NA|TRBJ2-6
TGCGCCAGCAGCCAAGACAGGGGAGTGAGCGGGGCCAACGTCCTGACTTTC
CASSQDRGVSGANVLTF
>NA|TRBV6-6|NA|TRBJ2-7
TGTGCCAGCAGTTCCGGGCGGGACAGCGACTACGAGCAGTACTTC
CASSSGRDSDYEQYF
>TRBD1|TRBV6-5|NA|TRBJ1-2
TGTGCCAGCAGTTACTCAGGACAGGGGCTTCGTGGCTACACCTTC
CASSYSGQGLRGYTF
>NA|TRBV30|NA|TRBJ2-3
TGTGCCTGGAGTCTAGGTACCACAGATACGCAGTATTTT
CAWSLGTTDTQYF
>TRBD2|TRBV5-4|NA|TRBJ2-2
TGTGCCAGCAGCTTTCTGGGAGGGAGAAATACCGGGGAGCTGTTTTTT
CASSFLGGRNTGELFF
>TRBD1|TRBV27|NA|TRBJ1-1
TGTGCCAGCAGTCGACAGACAGGGATGAACACTGAAGCTTTCTTT
CASSRQTGMNTEAFF
>NA|TRBV12-5|NA|TRBJ2-1
TGTGCTAGTGGTTTGGATCGGGGGGCCAATGAGCAGTTCTTC
CASGLDRGANEQFF
>TRBD2|TRBV7-6|NA|TRBJ2-1
TGTGCCAGCAGCTTAGAGACTAGCGGCGACGAGCAGTTCTTC
CASSLETSGDEQFF
>TRBD2|TRBV4-2|NA|TRBJ2-2
TGTGCCAGCAGCCCATACACGGAGACTAGCGGGAGTCTCAAAAAAAACACCGGGGAGCTGTTTTTT
CASSPYTETSGSLKKNTGELFF
>NA|TRBV27|NA|TRBJ2-1
TGTGCCAGCAGGAAAACCGGGACTCAAGGATACAATGAGCAGTTCTTC
CASRKTGTQGYNEQFF
>NA|TRBV19|NA|TRBJ1-2
TGTGCCAGTAGTCCCCGCGGGGGCGTCGACTATGGCTACACCTTC
CASSPRGGVDYGYTF
>NA|TRBV7-7|NA|TRBJ2-6
TGTGCCAGCAGCGTTCACGCTGTGCCACAAAGTCGGGCCAACGTCCTGACTTTC
CASSVHAVPQSRANVLTF
>TRBD2|TRBV7-9|once|TRBJ2-5
TGTGCCAGCAGCTTAACCCCGGGACTAGCGGGGACCCAGTACTTC
CASSLTPGLAGTQYF
>NA|TRBV4-2|NA|TRBJ1-2
TGTGCCAGCAGCCAAGATTCGGGGGGAGGCCTCCATGGCTACACCTTC
CASSQDSGGGLHGYTF
>NA|TRBV18|once|TRBJ1-6
TGTGCCAGCTCACTCCGGGACACCGATTCACCCCTCCACTTT
CASSLRDTDSPLHF
>TRBD1|TRBV29-1|few|TRBJ1-1
TGCAGCGTTAGGACAGGATTGAACACTGAAGCTTTCTTT
CSVRTGLNTEAFF
>NA|TRBV29-1|NA|TRBJ1-1
TGCAGCGTAGACTACATGAACACTGAAGCTTTCTTT
CSVDYMNTEAFF
>TRBD2|TRBV5-5|NA|TRBJ2-7
TGTGCCAGCAGCAAAGCCGTAGCGGGGCCATACGAGCAGTACTTC
CASSKAVAGPYEQYF
>TRBD1|TRBV19|NA|TRBJ2-7
TGTGCCAGTAGTCTTTCCGGGACAGACTCCTACGAGCAGTACTTC
CASSLSGTDSYEQYF
>NA|TRBV7-3|NA|TRBJ2-2
TGTGCCAGCAGCTCCCCTCAGGGGTGGGATTATAACACCGGGGAGCTGTTTTTT
CASSSPQGWDYNTGELFF
>NA|TRBV27|NA|TRBJ2-7
TGTGCCAGCAGTTTAAGGAGGGCCGTCTACGAGCAGTACTTC
CASSLRRAVYEQYF
>NA|TRBV7-9|NA|TRBJ1-1
TGTGCCAGCAGCTTAATCCTGGCCTGGAGCACTGAAGCTTTCTTT
CASSLILAWSTEAFF
>TRBD1|TRBV5-5|NA|TRBJ2-7
TGTGCCAGCAGCTTGGCCGCCGACAGGGGGTACTACGAGCAGTACTTC
CASSLAADRGYYEQYF
>NA|TRBV4-2|NA|TRBJ2-3
TGTGCCAGCAGCCAAGGGCAGACAGGTCAAGATACGCAGTATTTT
CASSQGQTGQDTQYF
>NA|TRBV19|once|TRBJ1-1
TGTGCCAGTAGTACAGGAGGTAACACTGAAGCTTTCTTT
CASSTGGNTEAFF
>TRBD2|TRBV28|NA|TRBJ2-5
TGTGCCAGCAGTTTAGGAACTAGCGGGAGGGTCTTCCCCCAGTACTTC
CASSLGTSGRVFPQYF
>TRBD1|TRBV9|once|TRBJ2-7
TGTGCCAGCAGCGTAGCAACAGGGGGAGATCTACGGGAGCAGTACTTC
CASSVATGGDLREQYF
>NA|TRBV19|few|TRBJ1-5
TGTGCCAGTAGCCCTATGCCCGGGGAGCCCCAGCATTTT
CASSPMPGEPQHF
>TRBD2|TRBV7-9|NA|TRBJ2-6
TGTGCCAGCAGCTTAGCGATCGGGGGGACTGGGGCCAACGTCCTGACTTTC
CASSLAIGGTGANVLTF
>NA|TRBV4-1|NA|TRBJ2-5
TGCGCCAGCAGCCAGACAGGAAGGGAGACCCAGTACTTC
CASSQTGRETQYF
>NA|TRBV7-3|NA|TRBJ2-2
TGTGCCAGCAGCCCAGGGGGGCTTGTGAACACCGGGGAGCTGTTTTTT
CASSPGGLVNTGELFF
>NA|TRBV11-2|NA|TRBJ2-7
TGTGCCAGCAGCTCCGTAACCTACGAGCAGTACTTC
CASSSVTYEQYF
>TRBD2|TRBV15|once|TRBJ2-7
TGTGCCACCAGCAGCGGGAGGCTTTACGAGCAGTACTTC
CATSSGRLYEQYF
>NA|TRBV6-5|NA|TRBJ2-2
TGTGCCAGCAGGCGGGACAGCAACACCGGGGAGCTGTTTTTT
CASRRDSNTGELFF
>NA|TRBV10-3|NA|TRBJ2-1
TGTGCCACCTCTCTCAGGGGGAGGAGTGACAATGAGCAGTTCTTC
CATSLRGRSDNEQFF
>NA|TRBV14|few|TRBJ2-5
TGTGCCAGCAGCCTTGGACAGCCGGGCCAAGAGACCCAGTACTTC
CASSLGQPGQETQYF
>NA|TRBV28|NA|TRBJ1-5
TGTGCCAGCAGCCCCACCCTTGGGGGGGGCAGGCAGCCCCAGCATTTT
CASSPTLGGGRQPQHF
>TRBD2|TRBV5-1|NA|TRBJ2-1
TGCGCCAGCAGCTTGGGTCTAGCGGGAGTCAGTGAGCAGTTCTTC
CASSLGLAGVSEQFF
>NA|TRBV6-5|few|TRBJ1-1
TGTGCCAGCAGTTACCTATCCACTCACACTGAAGCTTTCTTT
CASSYLSTHTEAFF
>TRBD2|TRBV4-1|NA|TRBJ2-7
TGCGCCAGCAGTCCTGGACTAGCGGGAAGCTACGAGCAGTACTTC
CASSPGLAGSYEQYF